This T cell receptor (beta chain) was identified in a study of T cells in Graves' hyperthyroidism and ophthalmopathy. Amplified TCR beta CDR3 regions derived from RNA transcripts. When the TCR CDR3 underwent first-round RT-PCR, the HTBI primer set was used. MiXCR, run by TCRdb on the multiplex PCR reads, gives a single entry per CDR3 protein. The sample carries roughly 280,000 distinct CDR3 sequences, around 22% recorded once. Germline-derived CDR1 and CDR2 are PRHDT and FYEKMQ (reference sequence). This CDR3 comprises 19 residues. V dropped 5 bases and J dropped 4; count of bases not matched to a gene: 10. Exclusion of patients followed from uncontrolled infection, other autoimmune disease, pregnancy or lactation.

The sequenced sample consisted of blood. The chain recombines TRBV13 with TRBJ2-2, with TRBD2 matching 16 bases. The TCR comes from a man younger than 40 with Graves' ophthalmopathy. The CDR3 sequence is CASSHPPGLAGGATGELFF. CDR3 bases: TGTGCCAGCAGCCATCCCCCGGGACTAGCGGGAGGGGCCACCGGGGAGCTGTTTTTT.